This T cell receptor (beta chain) was recorded in a study of blood T cell repertoires in COVID-19. Study in general: From the United States, Italy and Spain came samples of acute and convalescent COVID-19. PBMCs, B-cell-depleted T cells, or T cells were the source of the cDNA or gDNA that made up the material.

Under the authors' procedure: Amplified reference gene primers provided the basis for estimating nucleated cell counts. Produced via immunoSEQ multiplex PCR; TCRdb's table is partial and in-frame only. From that table come the V and J calls and clone size; the DNA was used to work out D and trimming. The table shows 100,000 to 130,000 clones, with about three quarters occurring only once. CDR1 is MRHNA, CDR2 SNTAGT, per germline. V shed 2 bases and J 9 bases; nucleotides not matched to a gene: 25. This CDR3 spans 22 amino acids. Sequenced sample: peripheral blood. This sequence was found in a middle-aged woman with acute or convalescent COVID-19. This chain connects TRBV6-4 to TRBJ1-6; 10 nucleotides match TRBD1. CDR3: CASSDPSAHGRGDRGLRSPLHF. The DNA for the CDR3 is TGTGCCAGCAGTGACCCGTCGGCCCACGGGAGGGGAGACAGGGGGCTGCGTTCACCCCTCCACTTT.